This T cell receptor beta chain was observed in a study of cytomegalovirus exposure and HLA in healthy donors. Primers for the PCR totalled 60 Vbeta and 13 Jbeta. Sequencing used immunoSEQ multiplex PCR; TCRdb keeps in-frame clones, though not all of them. Of some 120,000 clones listed, 79% are singletons. There are a few counts of this clone. CDR1 ENHRY and CDR2 SYGVKD come from the germline V gene. CDR3 length equals 13 residues. Trimming removed 10 bases from V and 6 bases from J, with 16 bases in between. The V gene is TRBV10-3, the J gene TRBJ2-1; D is possibly TRBD1 (5 bases). Sample: PBMCs. The receptor was isolated from a woman aged 18 to 35 in good health and CMV-seropositive. The CDR3 spells CANQNRPGNEQFF. The CDR3 DNA sequence: TGTGCCAACCAGAACAGGCCTGGCAATGAGCAGTTCTTC.